This T cell receptor beta chain was identified during a study of regulatory T cells in long-lasting Graves disease. Study background: Under 3 months of antithyroid drugs had been taken by newly diagnosed Graves' patients.

V gave up 6 bases and J gave up 4 bases, with 10 bases separating them. The CDR3 contains 13 residues. CDR1 MNHEY and CDR2 SVGEGT come from the germline V gene. Sample time point: newly diagnosed GD, antithyroid drugs for less than 3 months. RNA from PBMCs was the source of the TCR library. To make TCR beta libraries, researchers used iRepertoire HTBI primers and Arm-PCR of CDR3 regions. TCRdb re-analysed the multiplex PCR reads in MiXCR, keeping a single row per CDR3 protein. The profile covers 400,000 to 550,000 distinct CDR3 sequences, with roughly 15% appearing a single time and about 10% taken by the ten largest. This sample was also put to use in a study of T cells in Graves' hyperthyroidism and ophthalmopathy. That source reports: Blood also held most thyroid clonotypes expanded beyond 0.001. Ophthalmopathy stood apart from stable hyperthyroidism in a 13 V-J model. The model forecast ophthalmopathy, anticipating it by a median approximately 6.1 months before onset.

The sequence derives from a woman younger than 45 with Graves disease. The V call is TRBV6-2 or TRBV6-3, the J call TRBJ2-1; D may be TRBD1 (5 bases). This material consisted of peripheral blood mononuclear cells (PBMCs), taken at new diagnosis, from a patient treated with antithyroid drugs. The CDR3 DNA reads TGTGCCAGCAGGACAGCGATGTACAATGAGCAGTTCTTC. Translation gives CASRTAMYNEQFF.